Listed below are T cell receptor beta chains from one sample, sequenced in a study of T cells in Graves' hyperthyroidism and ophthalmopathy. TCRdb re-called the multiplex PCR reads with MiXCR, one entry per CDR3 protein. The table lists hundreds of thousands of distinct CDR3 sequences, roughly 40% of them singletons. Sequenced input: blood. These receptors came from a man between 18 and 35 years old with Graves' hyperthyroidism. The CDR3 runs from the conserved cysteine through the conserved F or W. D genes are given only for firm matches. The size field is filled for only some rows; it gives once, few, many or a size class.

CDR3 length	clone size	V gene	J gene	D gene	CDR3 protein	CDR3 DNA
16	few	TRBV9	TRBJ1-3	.	CASSVRPEASGNTIYF	TGTGCCAGCAGCGTCCGCCCCGAAGCCTCTGGAAACACCATATATTTT
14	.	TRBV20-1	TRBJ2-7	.	CSARGRGLPYEQYF	TGCAGTGCTAGAGGGCGGGGCTTACCCTACGAGCAGTACTTC
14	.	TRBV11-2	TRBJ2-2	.	CASSLTQNTGELFF	TGTGCCAGCAGCTTAACGCAGAACACCGGGGAGCTGTTTTTT
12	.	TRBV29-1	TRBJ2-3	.	CSVLPPTDTQYF	TGCAGCGTGCTCCCCCCCACAGATACGCAGTATTTT
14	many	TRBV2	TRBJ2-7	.	CASSVPGQSYEQYF	TGTGCCAGCAGTGTACCCGGACAGTCCTACGAGCAGTACTTC
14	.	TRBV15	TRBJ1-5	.	CATSGGGSDQPQHF	TGTGCCACCAGCGGGGGAGGGTCGGATCAGCCCCAGCATTTT
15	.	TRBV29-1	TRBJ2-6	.	CSVVKENTGANVLTF	TGCAGCGTTGTAAAGGAGAACACCGGGGCCAACGTCCTGACTTTC
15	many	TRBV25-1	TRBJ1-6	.	CASSEHTGKNSPLHF	TGTGCCAGCAGTGAACATACAGGGAAAAATTCACCCCTCCACTTT
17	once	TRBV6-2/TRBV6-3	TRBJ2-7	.	CASSSSTEWEVPYEQYF	TGTGCCAGCAGTTCCTCGACAGAATGGGAGGTACCCTACGAGCAGTACTTC
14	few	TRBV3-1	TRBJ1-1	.	CASSHVGVGTEAFF	TGTGCCAGCAGCCACGTAGGAGTCGGTACTGAAGCTTTCTTT
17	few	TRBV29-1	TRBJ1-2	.	CSVKMNGIHLKGDGYTF	TGCAGCGTCAAAATGAATGGTATCCACCTAAAAGGGGATGGCTACACCTTC
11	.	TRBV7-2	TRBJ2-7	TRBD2	CASGAGYEQYF	TGTGCCAGCGGAGCGGGGTACGAGCAGTACTTC
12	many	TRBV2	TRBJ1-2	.	CASQDSLYGYTF	TGTGCCAGCCAGGACAGCCTCTATGGCTACACCTTC
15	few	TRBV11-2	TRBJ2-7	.	CASSIGTGLPYEQYF	TGTGCCAGCAGCATTGGTACGGGCCTACCCTACGAGCAGTACTTC
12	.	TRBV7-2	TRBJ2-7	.	CASSLGTGGGYF	TGTGCCAGCAGCTTAGGTACCGGAGGGGGGTACTTC
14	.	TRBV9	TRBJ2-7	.	CASSARLGGDEQYF	TGTGCCAGCAGCGCCCGCCTGGGCGGTGACGAGCAGTACTTC
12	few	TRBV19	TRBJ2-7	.	CASSIGNNEQYF	TGTGCCAGTAGTATAGGTAACAACGAGCAGTACTTC
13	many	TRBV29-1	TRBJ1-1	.	CSVAEGLNTEAFF	TGCAGCGTTGCGGAGGGACTGAACACTGAAGCTTTCTTT
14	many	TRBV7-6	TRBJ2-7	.	CASSLSTGSYEQYF	TGCGCCAGCAGCTTGAGCACCGGGTCCTACGAGCAGTACTTC
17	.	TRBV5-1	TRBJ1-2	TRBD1	CASSPGPTRQGWRGYTF	TGCGCCAGCAGCCCGGGACCCACCCGACAGGGGTGGAGGGGCTACACCTTC
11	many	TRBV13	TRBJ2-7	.	CASSRHHEQYF	TGTGCCAGCAGCCGTCACCACGAGCAGTACTTC
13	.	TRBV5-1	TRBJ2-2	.	CASSLVFVGELFF	TGCGCCAGCAGCTTAGTCTTTGTCGGGGAGCTGTTTTTT
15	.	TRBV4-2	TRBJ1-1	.	CASSQDSAGNTEAFF	TGTGCCAGCAGCCAAGATTCCGCTGGAAACACTGAAGCTTTCTTT
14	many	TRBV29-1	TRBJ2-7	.	CSVEGADTSYEQYF	TGCAGCGTTGAAGGCGCGGACACCTCCTACGAGCAGTACTTC
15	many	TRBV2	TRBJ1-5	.	CASSADVSHNQPQHF	TGTGCCAGCAGTGCGGACGTTTCCCACAATCAGCCCCAGCATTTT
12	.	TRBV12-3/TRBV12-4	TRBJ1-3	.	CASIHSGNTIYF	TGTGCCAGCATCCACTCTGGAAACACCATATATTTT
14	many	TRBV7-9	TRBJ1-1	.	CASSLMGGNTEAFF	TGTGCCAGCAGCTTAATGGGGGGGAACACTGAAGCTTTCTTT
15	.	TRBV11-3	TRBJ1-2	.	CASSLGGVMNYGYTF	TGTGCCAGCAGCTTGGGGGGAGTGATGAACTATGGCTACACCTTC
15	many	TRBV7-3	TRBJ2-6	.	CASSLDTTGANVLTF	TGTGCCAGCAGCTTGGACACCACTGGGGCCAACGTCCTGACTTTC
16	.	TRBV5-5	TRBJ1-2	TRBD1	CASSFHVRGPNYGYTF	TGTGCCAGCAGCTTCCATGTCAGGGGGCCGAACTATGGCTACACCTTC
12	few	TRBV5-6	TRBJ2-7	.	CASSSPRAEQYF	TGTGCCAGCAGCTCCCCGCGGGCCGAGCAGTACTTC
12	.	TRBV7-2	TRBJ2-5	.	CASSLLYGTQYF	TGTGCCAGCAGCCTCCTCTACGGGACCCAGTACTTC
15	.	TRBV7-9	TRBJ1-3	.	CASSSHSGKADTIYF	TGTGCCAGCAGCTCCCATTCAGGGAAAGCGGACACCATATATTTT
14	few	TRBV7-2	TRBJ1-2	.	CASSPDTVDYGYTF	TGTGCCAGCAGCCCGGACACCGTAGACTATGGCTACACCTTC
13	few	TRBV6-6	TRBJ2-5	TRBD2	CASAHGGRQTQYF	TGTGCCAGCGCCCATGGCGGGAGACAGACCCAGTACTTC
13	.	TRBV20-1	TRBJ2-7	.	CSAPEVGTYEQYF	TGCAGTGCTCCCGAGGTGGGGACCTACGAGCAGTACTTC
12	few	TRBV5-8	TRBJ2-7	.	CASSVGRYEQYF	TGTGCCAGCAGCGTTGGGCGGTACGAGCAGTACTTC
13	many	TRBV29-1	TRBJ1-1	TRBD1	CSVAGGLNTEAFF	TGCAGCGTTGCAGGGGGCCTTAACACTGAAGCTTTCTTT
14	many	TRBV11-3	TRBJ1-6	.	CASSLEGDYSPLHF	TGTGCCAGCAGCTTAGAAGGCGATTATTCACCCCTCCACTTT
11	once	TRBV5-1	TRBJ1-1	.	CASKVETEAFF	TGCGCCAGCAAGGTTGAGACTGAAGCTTTCTTT
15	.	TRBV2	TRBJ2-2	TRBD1	CASSLSGTGIGELFF	TGTGCCAGCAGCCTGTCCGGGACAGGGATCGGAGAGCTGTTTTTT
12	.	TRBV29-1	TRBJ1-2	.	CSPQEGSYGYTF	TGCAGCCCACAGGAGGGGAGCTATGGCTACACCTTC
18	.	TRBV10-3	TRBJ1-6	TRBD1	CASSETETGSSHNSPLHF	TGTGCCAGCAGTGAAACTGAGACAGGGAGCTCCCATAATTCACCCCTCCACTTT
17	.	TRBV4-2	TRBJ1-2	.	CASSQDLGTISAYGYTF	TGTGCCAGCAGCCAAGATCTGGGCACCATCAGCGCCTATGGCTACACCTTC
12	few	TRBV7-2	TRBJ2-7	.	CASSFPGAEQYF	TGTGCCAGCAGCTTTCCCGGGGCCGAGCAGTACTTC
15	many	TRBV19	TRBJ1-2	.	CASSTYREPNYGYTF	TGTGCCAGTAGTACCTACAGGGAACCTAACTATGGCTACACCTTC
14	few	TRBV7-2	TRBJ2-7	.	CASSGPGLSYEQYF	TGTGCCAGCAGCGGGCCGGGACTTAGCTACGAGCAGTACTTC
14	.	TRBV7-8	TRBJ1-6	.	CASSVQGLSSPFHF	TGTGCCAGCAGCGTACAGGGACTTTCATCACCCTTCCACTTT
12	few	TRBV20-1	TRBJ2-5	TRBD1	CLPGGAPETQYF	TGCCTCCCAGGGGGAGCCCCAGAGACCCAGTACTTC
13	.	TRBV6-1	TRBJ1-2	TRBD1	CASRSETGLGYTF	TGTGCCAGCAGGTCTGAGACAGGGCTCGGCTACACCTTC